The subject of this entry is one T cell receptor (beta chain). Its cognate antigen has yet to be identified. Base qualities are missing; no much larger clone stands one base away. V was cut back by 4 bases and J by 5 bases, leaving a gap of 14 bases between them. From the germline V gene, CDR1 is MNHEY and CDR2 is SVGEGT. The CDR3 numbers 14 residues from cysteine through phenylalanine. The entry retains the CDR3 DNA only, 42 bases that are in frame from base 1. TCRbeta CDR3 regions were amplified from genomic DNA by means of the immunoSEQ Assay, a bias-controlled multiplex PCR. The source study handled its data this way. The number of nucleated cells in each sample was estimated from the amplification of reference gene primers within the assay. To quantify the absolute abundance of each unique TCRbeta CDR3 rearrangement, sequence reads were collapsed and filtered. For each sample, productive Simpson clonality was calculated as the square root of Simpson's diversity index across productive rearrangements. The source is immuneACCESS, and TCRdb retained only in-frame sequences with V and J called. Part of the clones is not carried over; for the studies checked, unresolved V genes explain less than half of this, and the remainder is unexplained. For V, J and clone size, that table is used; D and trimming come from the DNA. The sample profile shows about 110,000 clones; roughly two thirds of them were found once. The ten largest clones capture roughly 6% of the sample.

This sample stems from a study of blood T cell repertoires in COVID-19 (TCRdb year 2020). Study-wide context: Collaborator samples came from the United States, Italy and Spain and covered acute and convalescent phases of COVID-19. HLA class I and class II types, where available, came from metadata supplied by the sample provider rather than from assay-based typing. The sample metadata nearly always contained a de-identified subject ID, COVID-19 status, age in years and sex. Samples came from the ongoing ImmuneRACE study (first 160 participants) plus 1,254 subjects from 6 global collaborators. The prospective study material was composed of cDNA or gDNA derived from T cells, B-cell-depleted T cells, or PBMCs. Subjects who had been exposed to COVID-19, were actively infected with it, or had recovered from it provided the deeply sampled blood TCRbeta repertoires that made up the dataset. The repertoires were released in a freely available public database intended as a resource for research on the immune response to SARS-CoV-2.

Each collaborating institution followed its own protocols to collect whole blood in K2EDTA tubes. For TCRbeta analysis, collaborators shipped samples as frozen whole blood, isolated PBMCs, or DNA extracted from either of those sample types. Broader findings and caveats from the paper: How much clinical and demographic metadata was included differed by source and by participant, and the metadata was provided uncurated.

This clonotype was sampled from a man older than 75 with acute or convalescent COVID-19. Sequences were obtained from peripheral blood. The receptor chain draws on TRBV6-2 or TRBV6-3 and TRBJ2-5; a tentative D call is TRBD1 (7 bases match). The CDR3 region has the sequence CASSSTGAGETQYF. The DNA sequence is as follows: TGTGCCAGCAGTTCTACAGGGGCGGGGGAGACCCAGTACTTC.